Following are 10 T cell receptor beta chains from one sample sequenced in a study of T cell repertoires in cytomegalovirus infection. Their antigens remain unidentified. Using its own MiXCR run on the reads, TCRdb lists one record per CDR3 protein. This table holds under 200,000 distinct CDR3 sequences, about a fifth found once. Sequencing used CD8+ T cells from cultured PBMCs, obtained from culture after CMV antigen stimulation. These receptors were collected from a human donor in good health (CMV status not recorded). Some clones in this sample may be carry-over from other donors' samples.

The V and J genes are TRBV27 and TRBJ2-7; tentative D call: TRBD2 (5 bases). V lost 6 bases and J lost 7, with 16 bases in between. CDR1 MNHEY and CDR2 SMNVEV come from the germline V gene (reference sequence). The CDR3 runs 13 residues. The CDR3 sequence: CASSSGHYGEQYF. In DNA form, the CDR3 reads TGTGCCAGCAGCAGCGGCCATTATGGGGAGCAGTACTTC.

Only a few counts were recorded for this clonotype. The J gene is TRBJ2-5, the V gene TRBV7-2; possible D gene TRBD2, 5 bases. The CDR3 length is 12 residues. The V end lost 8 bases, the J end lost 8 bases, and 15 bases lay between the germline ends. Germline V gene sequence: CDR1 SGHTA, CDR2 FQGNSA. The CDR3 DNA follows: TGTGCCAGCGCGGGTTCCCACGTAACCCAGTACTTC. It codes for CASAGSHVTQYF.

The V and J genes are TRBV28 and TRBJ2-7; D might be TRBD2 (5 bases). Trimming pared 1 base from V and 1 base from J, leaving 11 bases between. The length of the CDR3 is 15 residues. Germline-derived CDR1 and CDR2 are MDHEN and SYDVKM. CDR3 nucleotide sequence: TGTGCCAGCAGTTTATCGCGGGCCCCTTCCTACGAGCAGTACTTC. Amino acid sequence: CASSLSRAPSYEQYF.

This chain joins TRBV7-2 and TRBJ2-3; 7 bases fit TRBD1. From germline, CDR1 is SGHTA and CDR2 FQGNSA. The CDR3 loop spans 16 amino acids. The trim removed 3 bases at V and 2 bases at J, leaving 8 bases unmatched. This chain's CDR3 is CASSFPDRAHTDTQYF. The CDR3 DNA follows: TGTGCCAGCAGCTTTCCCGACAGGGCTCACACAGATACGCAGTATTTT.

This clonotype was detected many times. The chain employs TRBV20-1 and TRBJ2-5; maybe TRBD1 (6 bases). Between the trimmed V and J ends, which lost 0 bases and 5 bases, there was a span of 16 bases. CDR3 size: 15 residues. CDR1 is DFQATT, CDR2 SNEGSKA, per germline (reference sequence). The CDR3 DNA follows: TGCAGTGCTAGAGATGGAGGAGTTGGGGGCGAGACCCAGTACTTC. Residues: CSARDGGVGGETQYF.

J is TRBJ1-2 and V is TRBV6-2 or TRBV6-3, with 9 bases aligning to TRBD1. The CDR3 is 13 residues long. Germline assignment: CDR1 MNHEY and CDR2 SVGEGT. The V and J ends lost 2 bases and 8 bases, in that order; junction bases with no gene match: 3. CDR3 bases: TGTGCCAGCAGTTACGGACAGGGGCAAGGCTACACCTTC. Translation gives CASSYGQGQGYTF.

CDR3 protein: CASSQVVPTYEQYF. CDR3 DNA sequence: TGCGCCAGCAGCCAAGTTGTGCCAACTTACGAGCAGTACTTC. The V gene is TRBV4-1, the J gene TRBJ2-7; D call uncertain. There are 14 residues in the CDR3. Trimming stripped 1 base from V and 4 bases from J, with 11 bases between. Looked up from germline, CDR1 is MGHRA and CDR2 is YSYEKL.

The V and J genes are TRBV7-6 and TRBJ2-2; D gene uncertain. The ends were cut back, 5 bases at V and 3 bases at J, with 16 bases in the middle. In germline, CDR1 is SGHVS, CDR2 FNYEAQ. This CDR3 has 16 amino acids. CDR3 in DNA: TGTGCCAGCAGCCCAAGGGTGGGCTTGGACACCGGGGAGCTGTTTTTT. It specifies CASSPRVGLDTGELFF.

This clonotype was detected a few times. The V gene is TRBV5-5, the J gene TRBJ1-2, with TRBD1 as a possible D gene (5 bases). Per germline, CDR1 SGHKS and CDR2 YYEKEE (reference sequence). The CDR3 totals 16 residues. The germline V and J ends were trimmed by 7 bases and 0 bases, with 19 bases remaining between them. The DNA of the CDR3 is TGTGCCAGCTTGGGCCCCAGGGTCTCGGCTAACTATGGCTACACCTTC. It codes for CASLGPRVSANYGYTF.

This clonotype was seen more than once but under ten times. The chain uses TRBV7-9 and TRBJ1-6; D remains unclear. V was trimmed by 5 bases and J by 0 bases, leaving 11 bases between them. Germline V lookup: CDR1 SEHNR, CDR2 FQNEAQ (reference sequence). The CDR3 loop spans 16 amino acids. CDR3: CASSARGFSYNSPLHF. The CDR3 nucleotides read TGTGCCAGCAGCGCAAGAGGTTTCTCCTATAATTCACCCCTCCACTTT.